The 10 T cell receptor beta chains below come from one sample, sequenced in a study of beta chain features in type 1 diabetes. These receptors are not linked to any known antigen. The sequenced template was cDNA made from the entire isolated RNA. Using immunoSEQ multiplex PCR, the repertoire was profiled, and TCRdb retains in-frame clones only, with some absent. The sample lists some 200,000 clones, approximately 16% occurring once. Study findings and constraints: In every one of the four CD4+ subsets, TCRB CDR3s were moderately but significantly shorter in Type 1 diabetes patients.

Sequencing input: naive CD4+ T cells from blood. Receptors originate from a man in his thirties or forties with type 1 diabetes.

The CDR3 DNA reads as TGTGCCAGCAGACTTCCAAGGGACATTCAGTACTTC. Translating it yields CASRLPRDIQYF. The rearrangement links TRBV27 to TRBJ2-4; D unresolved. Germline loops: CDR1 MNHEY, CDR2 SMNVEV (reference sequence). CDR3 length: 12 amino acids. The ends were cut back, 6 bases at V and 8 bases at J, with 11 bases in the middle.

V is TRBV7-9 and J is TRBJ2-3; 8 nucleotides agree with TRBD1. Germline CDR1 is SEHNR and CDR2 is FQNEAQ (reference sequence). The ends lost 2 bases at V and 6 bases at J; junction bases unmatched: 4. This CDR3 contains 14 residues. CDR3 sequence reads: CASSLMTGVDTQYF. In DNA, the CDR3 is TGTGCCAGCAGCTTAATGACAGGGGTGGATACGCAGTATTTT.

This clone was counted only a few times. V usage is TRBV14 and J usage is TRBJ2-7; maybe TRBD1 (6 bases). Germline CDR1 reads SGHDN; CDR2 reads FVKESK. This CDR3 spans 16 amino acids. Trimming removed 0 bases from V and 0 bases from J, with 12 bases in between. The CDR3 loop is CASSQDTGLSSYEQYF. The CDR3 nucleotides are TGTGCCAGCAGCCAAGATACAGGGCTAAGCTCCTACGAGCAGTACTTC.

CDR3 in amino acids: CASRPFVNTDTQYF. The CDR3 DNA follows: TGCGCCAGCAGACCTTTTGTGAACACAGATACGCAGTATTTT. V usage is TRBV5-1 and J usage is TRBJ2-3; no firm D call. The CDR3 runs 14 residues. V lost 5 bases, J lost 2 bases, and 12 bases lay in between. Germline assignment: CDR1 SGHRS and CDR2 YFSETQ.

CDR3 residues: CASSPRRTGGNEKLFF. CDR3 DNA: TGTGCCAGCAGCCCAAGGCGGACAGGGGGAAATGAAAAACTGTTTTTT. The V and J genes are TRBV9 and TRBJ1-4, with 10 bases lining up with TRBD1. The germline V gene encodes CDR1 SGDLS and CDR2 YYNGEE. V lost 4 bases, J lost 5 bases, and 8 bases stayed unmatched. The CDR3 runs to 16 residues.

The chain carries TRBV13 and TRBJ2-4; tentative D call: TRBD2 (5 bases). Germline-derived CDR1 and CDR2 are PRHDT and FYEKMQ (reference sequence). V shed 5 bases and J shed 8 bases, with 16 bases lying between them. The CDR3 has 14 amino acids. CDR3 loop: CASSQKEAGDIQYF. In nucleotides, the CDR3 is TGTGCCAGCAGCCAGAAGGAGGCCGGGGACATTCAGTACTTC.

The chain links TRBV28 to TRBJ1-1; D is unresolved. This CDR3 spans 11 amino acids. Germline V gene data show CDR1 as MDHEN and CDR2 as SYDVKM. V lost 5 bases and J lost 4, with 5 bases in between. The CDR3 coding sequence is TGTGCCAGCAGTCGTGGCACTGAAGCTTTCTTT. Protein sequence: CASSRGTEAFF.

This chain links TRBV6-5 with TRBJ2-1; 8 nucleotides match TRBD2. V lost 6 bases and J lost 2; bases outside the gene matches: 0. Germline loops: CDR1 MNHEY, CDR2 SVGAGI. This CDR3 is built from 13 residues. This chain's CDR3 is CASRRGAYNEQFF. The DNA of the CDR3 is TGTGCCAGCAGGCGGGGGGCCTACAATGAGCAGTTCTTC.

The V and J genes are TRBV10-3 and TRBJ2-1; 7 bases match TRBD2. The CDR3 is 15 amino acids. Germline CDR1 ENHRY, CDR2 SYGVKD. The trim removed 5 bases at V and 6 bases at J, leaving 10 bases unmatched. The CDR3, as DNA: TGTGCCATCAGTCGGGACTACCCCGGGGGCAATGAGCAGTTCTTC. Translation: CAISRDYPGGNEQFF.

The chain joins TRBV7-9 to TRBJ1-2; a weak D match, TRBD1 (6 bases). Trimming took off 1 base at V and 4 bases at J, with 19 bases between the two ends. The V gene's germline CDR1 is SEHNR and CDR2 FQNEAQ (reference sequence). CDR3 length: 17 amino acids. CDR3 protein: CASSLGAGLDSPYGYTF. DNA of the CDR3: TGTGCCAGCAGCTTAGGGGCTGGATTGGACAGCCCCTATGGCTACACCTTC.